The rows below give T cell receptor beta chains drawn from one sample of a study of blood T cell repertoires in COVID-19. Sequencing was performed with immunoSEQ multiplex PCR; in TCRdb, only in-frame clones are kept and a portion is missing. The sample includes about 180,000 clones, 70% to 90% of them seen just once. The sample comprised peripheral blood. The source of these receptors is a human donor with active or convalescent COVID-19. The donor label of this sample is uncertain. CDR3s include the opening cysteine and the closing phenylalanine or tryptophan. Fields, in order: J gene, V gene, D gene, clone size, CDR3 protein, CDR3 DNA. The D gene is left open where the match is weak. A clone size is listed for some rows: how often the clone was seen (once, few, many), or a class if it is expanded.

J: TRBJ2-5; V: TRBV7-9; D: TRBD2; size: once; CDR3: CASSSPRGGQETQYF; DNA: TGTGCCAGCAGCTCTCCTCGCGGGGGCCAAGAGACCCAGTACTTC
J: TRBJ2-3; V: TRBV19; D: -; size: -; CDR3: CASSMDWTDTQYF; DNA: TGTGCCAGTAGTATGGACTGGACAGATACGCAGTATTTT
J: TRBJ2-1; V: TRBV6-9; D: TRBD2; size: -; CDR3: CASSAGLADYNEQFF; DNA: TGTGCCAGCAGTGCGGGACTAGCGGACTACAATGAGCAGTTCTTC
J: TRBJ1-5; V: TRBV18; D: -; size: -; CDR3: CASSPYRLGQPQHF; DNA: TGTGCCAGCTCACCGTACAGGTTGGGGCAGCCCCAGCATTTT
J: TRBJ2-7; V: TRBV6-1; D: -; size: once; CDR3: CASSEFQQIYEQYF; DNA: TGTGCCAGCAGTGAATTCCAACAAATCTACGAGCAGTACTTC
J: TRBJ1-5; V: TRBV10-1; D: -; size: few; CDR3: CATRSRGNQPQHF; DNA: TGCGCCACCCGAAGTCGCGGCAATCAGCCCCAGCATTTT
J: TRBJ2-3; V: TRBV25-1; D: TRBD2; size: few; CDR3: CASRINKGTSGGTDTQYF; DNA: TGTGCCAGCCGTATAAACAAAGGGACTAGCGGGGGCACAGATACGCAGTATTTT
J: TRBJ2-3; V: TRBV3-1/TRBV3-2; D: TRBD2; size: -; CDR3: CASSQALAGGKGAQYF; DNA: TGTGCCAGCAGCCAGGCTCTAGCGGGAGGCAAGGGGGCGCAGTATTTT
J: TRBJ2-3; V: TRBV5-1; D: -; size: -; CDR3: CASSWGQAGGTDTQYF; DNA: TGCGCCAGCAGCTGGGGACAGGCGGGGGGCACAGATACGCAGTATTTT
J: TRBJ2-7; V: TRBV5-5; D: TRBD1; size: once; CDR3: CASSRADRGGYEQYF; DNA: TGTGCCAGCAGCCGGGCCGACAGGGGGGGCTACGAGCAGTACTTC
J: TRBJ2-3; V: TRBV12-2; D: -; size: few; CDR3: CASRHRVSSTDTQYF; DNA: TGTGCAAGTCGCCACAGGGTGAGTAGCACAGATACGCAGTATTTT
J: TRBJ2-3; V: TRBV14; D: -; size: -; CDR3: CASSQDHRRFMYF; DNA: TGTGCCAGCAGCCAAGATCATCGGAGGTTCATGTATTTT
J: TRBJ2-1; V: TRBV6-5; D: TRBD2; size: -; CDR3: CASSRLADLGDEQFF; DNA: TGTGCCAGCAGTCGACTAGCGGACCTCGGCGATGAGCAGTTCTTC
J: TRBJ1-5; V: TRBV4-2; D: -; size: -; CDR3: CASSQERQVAQYSNQPQHF; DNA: TGTGCCAGCAGCCAAGAACGACAGGTTGCCCAATATAGCAATCAGCCCCAGCATTTT
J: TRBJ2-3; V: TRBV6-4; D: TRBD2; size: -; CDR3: CASSDRVAGGTDTQYF; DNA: TGTGCCAGCAGTGACAGGGTAGCGGGAGGCACAGATACGCAGTATTTT
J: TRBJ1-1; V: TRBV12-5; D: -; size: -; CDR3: CASAQLGVGTEAFF; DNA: TGTGCTAGTGCCCAATTAGGGGTGGGCACTGAAGCTTTCTTT
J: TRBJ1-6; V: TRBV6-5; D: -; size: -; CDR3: CASSYSMSQGNSPLHF; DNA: TGTGCCAGCAGTTACTCGATGTCCCAGGGAAATTCACCCCTCCACTTT
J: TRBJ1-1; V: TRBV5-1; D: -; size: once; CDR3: CASSLPGLNTEAFF; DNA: TGCGCCAGCAGCTTGCCGGGGTTGAACACTGAAGCTTTCTTT
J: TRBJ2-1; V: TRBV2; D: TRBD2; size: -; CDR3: CASSDGGRAANEQFF; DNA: TGTGCCAGCAGTGATGGCGGGAGGGCCGCTAATGAGCAGTTCTTC
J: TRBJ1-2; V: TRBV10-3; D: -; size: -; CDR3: CATSRDTSREDGYTF; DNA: TGTGCCACCTCCCGGGACACCTCCAGAGAGGATGGCTACACCTTC
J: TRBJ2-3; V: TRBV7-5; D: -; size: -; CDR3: CVREALLISGKSTDTQYF; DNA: TGTGTCAGAGAAGCCCTGTTAATTAGCGGGAAAAGCACAGATACGCAGTATTTT
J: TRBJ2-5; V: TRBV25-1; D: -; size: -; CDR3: CASSAAGAQETQYF; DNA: TGTGCCAGCAGTGCGGCAGGGGCCCAAGAGACCCAGTACTTC
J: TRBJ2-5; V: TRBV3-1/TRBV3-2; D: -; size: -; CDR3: CASSHNTGRETQYF; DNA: TGTGCCAGCAGCCACAACACGGGGAGAGAGACCCAGTACTTC
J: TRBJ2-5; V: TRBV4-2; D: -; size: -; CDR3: CASSQVRGGSHVETQYF; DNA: TGTGCCAGCAGCCAAGTTCGGGGTGGGAGTCATGTTGAGACCCAGTACTTC
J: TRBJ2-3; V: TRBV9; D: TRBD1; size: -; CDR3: CASSANQGARGDTQYF; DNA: TGTGCCAGCAGCGCAAACCAGGGGGCGCGGGGAGATACGCAGTATTTT
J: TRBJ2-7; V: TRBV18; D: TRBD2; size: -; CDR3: CASSPGTNYEQYF; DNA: TGTGCCAGCTCCCCCGGGACTAACTACGAGCAGTACTTC
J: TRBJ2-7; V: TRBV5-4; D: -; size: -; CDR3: CASSSMTRTGSYEQYF; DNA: TGTGCCAGCAGCTCGATGACTAGGACGGGCTCCTACGAGCAGTACTTC
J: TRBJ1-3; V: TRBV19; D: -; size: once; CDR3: CASTRVFTGNTIYF; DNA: TGTGCCAGTACGAGGGTCTTTACTGGAAACACCATATATTTT
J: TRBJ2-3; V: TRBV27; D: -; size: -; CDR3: CASSLYMGGVGTDTQYF; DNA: TGTGCCAGCAGTTTATATATGGGCGGGGTCGGCACAGATACGCAGTATTTT
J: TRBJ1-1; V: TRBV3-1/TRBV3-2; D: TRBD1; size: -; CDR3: CASSPRQGVTEAFF; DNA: TGTGCCAGCAGCCCCCGACAGGGGGTGACTGAAGCTTTCTTT
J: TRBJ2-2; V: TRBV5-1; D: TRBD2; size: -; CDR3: CASSPQSGETGELFF; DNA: TGCGCCAGCAGCCCCCAAAGCGGGGAAACCGGGGAGCTGTTTTTT
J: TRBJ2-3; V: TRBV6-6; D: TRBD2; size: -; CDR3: CASSPGGRGGPDTQYF; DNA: TGTGCCAGCAGCCCCGGGGGGCGGGGGGGCCCAGATACGCAGTATTTT